Below are 23 T cell receptor beta chains sequenced from a single sample in a study of blood T cell repertoires in COVID-19. Sequencing used immunoSEQ multiplex PCR; TCRdb keeps in-frame clones, though not all of them. The sample includes fewer than 500,000 clones, 81% of them seen just once. Sequencing input: peripheral blood. These receptors originate from a human donor with acute or convalescent COVID-19. The donor label of this sample is uncertain.

The J gene is TRBJ2-3, the V gene TRBV28; TRBD2 aligns across 13 bases. There are 16 residues in the CDR3. J was trimmed by 6 bases and V by 4 bases; bases with no gene match: 7. Germline lookup yields CDR1 MDHEN and CDR2 SYDVKM. This chain's CDR3 is CASSSWTSGGKDTQYF. CDR3 DNA: TGTGCCAGCAGTTCCTGGACTAGCGGGGGAAAGGATACGCAGTATTTT. The full variable domain, in which reference TRBV28 and TRBJ2-3 provide the parts outside the CDR3, is DVKVTQSSRYLVKRTGEKVFLECVQDMDHENMFWYRQDPGLGLRLIYFSYDVKMKEKGDIPEGYSVSREKKERFSLILESASTNQTSMYLCASSSWTSGGKDTQYFGPGTRLTVL.

This rearrangement joins TRBV19 to TRBJ1-1; 9 bases agree with TRBD1. Looked up from germline, CDR1 is LNHDA and CDR2 is SQIVND (reference sequence). J lost 3 bases, V lost 6 bases, and 5 bases had no gene match. The CDR3 runs to 14 residues. The CDR3 region is CASSVQGAHTEAFF. The DNA of the CDR3 is TGTGCCAGTAGCGTACAGGGGGCGCACACTGAAGCTTTCTTT.

The chain is built from TRBV5-1 and TRBJ2-7; possible D gene TRBD1, 6 bases. Trimming left V 0 bases short and J 4 bases short, with 11 bases between. Germline-derived CDR1 and CDR2 are SGHRS and YFSETQ. The CDR3 sequence is 14 residues long. The CDR3 DNA sequence: TGCGCCAGCAGCTTGGGTACAGGGATTTACGAGCAGTACTTC. Protein: CASSLGTGIYEQYF. Variable domain in full (rest from reference TRBV5-1 and TRBJ2-7): KAGVTQTPRYLIKTRGQQVTLSCSPISGHRSVSWYQQTPGQGLQFLFEYFSETQRNKGNFPGRFSGRQFSNSRSEMNVSTLELGDSALYLCASSLGTGIYEQYFGPGTRLTVT.

The genes are TRBV19 and TRBJ1-2, with 9 bases identical to TRBD1. The junction had 13 bases not matched to a gene; V was cut back by 7 bases and J by 4 bases. Germline V gives CDR1 LNHDA, CDR2 SQIVND (reference sequence). The CDR3 sequence is 16 residues long. CDR3 DNA: TGTGCCAGTACAAGGGCCACAGGGGGCGCAGGCTATGGCTACACCTTC. Translation: CASTRATGGAGYGYTF. The full variable domain, with the rest looked up from reference TRBV19 and TRBJ1-2, is DGGITQSPKYLFRKEGQNVTLSCEQNLNHDAMYWYRQDPGQGLRLIYYSQIVNDFQKGDIAEGYSVSREKKESFPLTVTSAQKNPTAFYLCASTRATGGAGYGYTFGSGTRLTVV.

In this sample, this clone turned up once. The chain recombines TRBV5-1 with TRBJ2-4; TRBD2 matches 9 bases. V trimming: 1 base; J trimming: 2 bases; junction bases outside the gene matches: 4. Germline V lookup: CDR1 SGHRS, CDR2 YFSETQ. The CDR3 length is 16 residues. CDR3 DNA sequence: TGCGCCAGCAGCTTGAGCGGGGGGAGGACCAAAAACATTCAGTACTTC. It specifies CASSLSGGRTKNIQYF. Filled out from reference TRBV5-1 and TRBJ2-4, the complete variable domain reads KAGVTQTPRYLIKTRGQQVTLSCSPISGHRSVSWYQQTPGQGLQFLFEYFSETQRNKGNFPGRFSGRQFSNSRSEMNVSTLELGDSALYLCASSLSGGRTKNIQYFGAGTRLSVL.

The gene calls are TRBV6-5 and TRBJ2-2, with TRBD1 matching 10 bases. J was trimmed by 6 bases and V by 2 bases; bases with no gene match: 3. CDR3 length: 15 amino acids. The germline V gene has CDR1 MNHEY and CDR2 SVGAGI. In nucleotides, the CDR3 is TGTGCCAGCAGTTACGGGACAGGGGCCTCCGGGGAGCTGTTTTTT. This sequence encodes CASSYGTGASGELFF.

This chain links TRBV7-9 with TRBJ2-1, with TRBD1 matching over 8 bases. The length of the CDR3 is 15 residues. Germline V gives CDR1 SEHNR, CDR2 FQNEAQ (reference sequence). The V and J ends lost 1 base and 9 bases, in that order; junction bases with no gene match: 8. The CDR3 DNA sequence: TGTGCCAGCAGCTTAGGAGCAGGGGGCTGGGGTGAGCAGTTCTTC. As protein: CASSLGAGGWGEQFF.

The rearrangement links TRBV19 to TRBJ1-1; D might be TRBD1 (5 bases). There are 12 residues in the CDR3. The germline gives CDR1 LNHDA, CDR2 SQIVND (reference sequence). In nucleotides, the CDR3 is TGTCTCCCCGCAACCGATACAGGTTGGGCTTTCTTT. This gives the protein CLPATDTGWAFF.

The chain recombines TRBV6-5 with TRBJ2-7; the D gene is possibly TRBD2 (5 bases). This CDR3 has 15 residues. Germline CDR1 is MNHEY and CDR2 is SVGAGI. The V end lost 6 bases, the J end lost 3 bases, and 18 bases lay between the germline ends. Here the CDR3 reads CASSEATDGGYEQYF. CDR3 DNA: TGTGCCAGCAGCGAGGCGACGGACGGAGGCTACGAGCAGTACTTC.

CDR3: CASSPGDYSGHEQFF. Here the CDR3 DNA reads TGTGCCAGCTCACCCGGGGACTACTCAGGACATGAGCAGTTCTTC. This chain uses TRBV18 with TRBJ2-1; 7 nucleotides agree with TRBD2. The V gene end was trimmed by 3 bases and the J gene end by 8 bases; junction bases not matched to a gene: 10. This CDR3 has 15 amino acids. Germline V gene sequence: CDR1 KGHSH, CDR2 LQKENI.

This rearrangement joins TRBV4-1 to TRBJ2-4; D not certain. The CDR3 has 13 residues. V lost 3 bases to trimming and J lost 5 bases, with 8 bases between them. Germline V gene sequence: CDR1 MGHRA, CDR2 YSYEKL. The CDR3 coding sequence is TGCGCCAGCAGCCAGCAACTTCAAAACATTCAGTACTTC. It translates to CASSQQLQNIQYF.

The V gene is TRBV7-2, the J gene TRBJ2-1; perhaps TRBD2 as D (6 bases). This CDR3 spans 13 amino acids. With 0 bases removed from V and 9 bases from J, the gap between germline ends came to 9 bases. The V gene's germline CDR1 is SGHTA and CDR2 FQGNSA. The CDR3 nucleotides are TGTGCCAGCAGCTTAGCCAGGGAGGCTGAGCAGTTCTTC. Its protein is CASSLAREAEQFF.

The rearrangement links TRBV30 to TRBJ2-7; tentatively, D is TRBD2 (5 bases). CDR3 length: 14 amino acids. Germline loops: CDR1 GTSNPN, CDR2 SVGIG (reference sequence). Trimming took 1 base from V and 2 from J, leaving 12 bases between them. CDR3 residues: CAWSDGLATYEQYF. Here the CDR3 DNA reads TGTGCCTGGAGTGACGGACTCGCTACCTACGAGCAGTACTTC.

The chain employs TRBV12-3 or TRBV12-4 and TRBJ1-1; 10 bases match TRBD1. The CDR3 runs 13 residues. With V trimmed by 6 bases and J by 6 bases, 4 bases remained unmatched. CDR3 DNA: TGTGCCAGCAGGGGACAGGGGATGGCTGAAGCTTTCTTT. This encodes CASRGQGMAEAFF.

V and J are TRBV5-6 and TRBJ2-1; a possible D gene is TRBD1 (5 bases). The CDR3 spans 12 residues. Germline lookup yields CDR1 SGHDT and CDR2 YYEEEE. V lost 4 bases and J 6 bases, leaving 8 bases between the germline ends. The CDR3 DNA follows: TGTGCCAGCAGCCTGACAGTCAATGAGCAGTTCTTC. Amino acids: CASSLTVNEQFF. Using reference TRBV5-6 and TRBJ2-1 for the parts outside the CDR3, the full variable domain is DAGVTQSPTHLIKTRGQQVTLRCSPKSGHDTVSWYQQALGQGPQFIFQYYEEEERQRGNFPDRFSGHQFPNYSSELNVNALLLGDSALYLCASSLTVNEQFFGPGTRLTVL.

This clone was detected a few times. The rearrangement joins TRBV28 to TRBJ1-1, with unresolved D. Trimming stripped 4 bases from V and 3 bases from J, with 6 bases between. The CDR3 totals 12 residues. The germline gives CDR1 MDHEN, CDR2 SYDVKM. CDR3 protein: CASSSDYTEAFF. The DNA of the CDR3 is TGTGCCAGCAGTTCAGATTACACTGAAGCTTTCTTT.

The rearrangement links TRBV6-6 to TRBJ1-4, with unresolved D. The V gene's germline CDR1 is MNHNY and CDR2 SVGAGI (reference sequence). Trimming pared 6 bases from V and 7 bases from J, leaving 12 bases between. This CDR3 spans 13 amino acids. As DNA, the CDR3 is TGTGCCAGCAGGGTAGATCTCGGTGAAAAACTGTTTTTT. The encoded protein is CASRVDLGEKLFF.

This clone was observed a handful of times. The V gene is TRBV6-5, the J gene TRBJ2-7, with D possibly TRBD2 on 5 matching bases. Per germline, CDR1 MNHEY and CDR2 SVGAGI. Trimming removed 6 bases at V and 0 bases at J, with 15 bases between. The CDR3 has 15 residues. The CDR3 coding sequence is TGTGCCAGCAGCTCCCCTTCGGGGAACTCCTACGAGCAGTACTTC. This translates into CASSSPSGNSYEQYF.

This clone came up a few times. V and J are TRBV7-6 and TRBJ2-7; 11 nucleotides align to TRBD2. Germline CDR1 and CDR2: SGHVS and FNYEAQ. Trimming cost V 2 bases and J 12 bases; bases outside gene matches: 9. The CDR3 runs to 14 residues. The CDR3 loop is CASSLTSGGYEVYF. CDR3 DNA sequence: TGTGCCAGCAGCTTAACTAGCGGGGGCTACGAGGTGTACTTC.

This chain links TRBV4-2 with TRBJ2-6, with D unclear. V was trimmed by 4 bases and J by 4 bases, leaving 11 bases between them. Germline V gene lookup returns CDR1 LGHNA and CDR2 YNFKEQ. This CDR3 is 15 amino acids long. The DNA for the CDR3 is TGTGCCAGCAGCCTAGGAGTTTCCGGGGCCAACGTCCTGACTTTC. It codes for CASSLGVSGANVLTF.

The V call is TRBV28, the J call TRBJ1-2, with 7 positions matching TRBD1. Unmatched junction bases numbered 8, after V lost 6 bases and J lost 4 bases. The germline gives CDR1 MDHEN, CDR2 SYDVKM. This CDR3 comprises 14 residues. As DNA, the CDR3 is TGTGCCAGCAGGCGACAGGGCGAAATCTATGGCTACACCTTC. It codes for CASRRQGEIYGYTF.

The chain links TRBV28 to TRBJ2-7; tentatively, D is TRBD1 (5 bases). The germline V and J ends were trimmed by 7 bases and 0 bases, with 22 bases remaining between them. Germline V gene sequence: CDR1 MDHEN, CDR2 SYDVKM. This CDR3 is built from 17 residues. For the CDR3, the DNA is TGTGCCAGCACCGAGCTGGGTAGGGGTCCGAGCTCCTACGAGCAGTACTTC. Its protein is CASTELGRGPSSYEQYF. Looking up the rest from reference TRBV28 and TRBJ2-7 gives the full variable domain: DVKVTQSSRYLVKRTGEKVFLECVQDMDHENMFWYRQDPGLGLRLIYFSYDVKMKEKGDIPEGYSVSREKKERFSLILESASTNQTSMYLCASTELGRGPSSYEQYFGPGTRLTVT.

The genes are TRBV18 and TRBJ2-7, with TRBD1 identical over 8 bases. The ends lost 4 bases at V and 2 bases at J; junction bases unmatched: 16. The CDR3 sequence is 18 residues long. Germline V gives CDR1 KGHSH, CDR2 LQKENI. The CDR3 reads CASSLLLTGAKAPYEQYF. CDR3 DNA: TGTGCCAGCTCACTTCTTTTGACAGGGGCGAAGGCACCCTACGAGCAGTACTTC.